Sequencing of this T cell receptor (beta chain) was carried out in a study of T cell changes during pregnancy in multiple sclerosis. In germline, CDR1 is ENHRY, CDR2 SYGVKD. The V segment lost 3 bases and the J segment 4 bases; nucleotides outside the gene matches: 6. The length of the CDR3 is 14 residues. Profiling relied on immunoSEQ multiplex PCR, and the TCRdb table lists in-frame clones only, not all of them. The sample lists under 60,000 clones, roughly 90% occurring once. The TCR sequence derives from a female donor with multiple sclerosis, enrolled in a pregnancy study. The material was CD4+ T cells from peripheral blood mononuclear cells, obtained after pregnancy. The rearrangement uses TRBV10-3 and TRBJ2-7; 7 positions agree with TRBD2. The DNA for the CDR3 is TGTGCCATCAGTGACGGCGGGAGTGAGTACGAGCAGTACTTC. This gives the protein CAISDGGSEYEQYF.